This T cell receptor (beta chain) was captured in a study of shared T cell receptors in the human thymus. The V gene's germline CDR1 is SGHAT and CDR2 FQNNGV. V was pared by 0 bases and J by 0 bases, with 9 bases between. CDR3 length: 16 amino acids. Here immunoSEQ multiplex PCR was the method, and the copy in TCRdb shows in-frame clones only, minus some. The sample yields hundreds of thousands of clones, over 90% seen once. This chain joins TRBV11-2 and TRBJ2-1, with D unclear. The sample comprised thymocytes. This receptor was taken from a human donor. Written as DNA, the CDR3 is TGTGCCAGCAGCTTAGATGGCATCCACTCCTACAATGAGCAGTTCTTC. This translates into CASSLDGIHSYNEQFF.